The next 30 T cell receptor beta chains were all read from a single sample in a study of blood T cell repertoires in COVID-19. Method: immunoSEQ multiplex PCR; TCRdb's copy keeps in-frame clones and lacks some. The data hold around 18,000 clones, with around 77% observed a single time. The source material was peripheral blood. These TCRs come from a man aged 65 to 85 with COVID-19, enrolled during active disease.

This sequence joins TRBV27 and TRBJ2-1; TRBD2 matches 11 bases. Germline V gene lookup returns CDR1 MNHEY and CDR2 SMNVEV (reference sequence). V was clipped by 6 bases and J by 4 bases; unmatched bases: 5. The CDR3 sequence is 15 residues long. CDR3 amino acids: CASRLRLAGYNEQFF. CDR3 DNA sequence: TGTGCCAGCAGACTCAGACTAGCGGGGTACAATGAGCAGTTCTTC.

V and J are TRBV6-4 and TRBJ2-3; D might be TRBD2 (6 bases). Germline-derived CDR1 and CDR2 are MRHNA and SNTAGT. The V gene lost 3 bases and the J gene lost 1 base, with 14 bases spanning the gap. The length of the CDR3 is 16 residues. The CDR3 nucleotides are TGTGCCAGCAGTGAATCCGGTCCGGGGGGCACAGATACGCAGTATTTT. As protein: CASSESGPGGTDTQYF.

J is TRBJ1-1 and V is TRBV28, with 9 bases matching TRBD1. Germline CDR1 MDHEN, CDR2 SYDVKM. This CDR3 has 14 residues. With V trimmed by 6 bases and J by 4 bases, 6 bases remained unmatched. CDR3 coding DNA: TGTGCCAGCAGGACCAGACAGGGGGGCACTGAAGCTTTCTTT. Protein product: CASRTRQGGTEAFF.

This chain uses TRBV2 with TRBJ2-3; 8 bases line up with TRBD2. CDR3 length equals 15 residues. V lost 8 bases and J lost 0; bases outside the gene matches: 7. Per the germline V gene, CDR1 is SNHLY and CDR2 is FYNNEI. The CDR3 coding sequence is TGTGCCAGCTCATATACTAGCGGAAGCACAGATACGCAGTATTTT. Protein product: CASSYTSGSTDTQYF.

The rearrangement links TRBV29-1 to TRBJ2-1; D ambiguous. Germline CDR1 is SQVTM and CDR2 is ANQGSEA. Between the trimmed V and J ends, which lost 3 bases and 10 bases, there was a span of 10 bases. The CDR3 length is 11 residues. In DNA, the CDR3 is TGCAGCGTTGATGGGTACAGCGAGCAGTTCTTC. It is translated as CSVDGYSEQFF.

The chain uses TRBV6-5 and TRBJ1-2; D is uncertain. This CDR3 has 15 residues. From germline, CDR1 is MNHEY and CDR2 SVGAGI. Between the trimmed V and J ends, which lost 7 bases and 8 bases, there was a span of 23 bases. The CDR3 protein is CASTLSAGGLRGYTF. The CDR3 bases are TGTGCCAGCACCCTATCGGCGGGCGGGCTGAGGGGCTACACCTTC.

The chain is built from TRBV9 and TRBJ2-7, with 8 bases fitting TRBD2. With V trimmed by 2 bases and J by 0 bases, 4 bases remained unmatched. Germline V gene sequence: CDR1 SGDLS, CDR2 YYNGEE. This CDR3 is built from 15 residues. This CDR3 is CASSVSGTSSYEQYF. As DNA, the CDR3 is TGTGCCAGCAGCGTTTCCGGGACTAGCTCCTACGAGCAGTACTTC.

In this sample, this clone turned up once. The chain uses TRBV18 and TRBJ1-1, with D perhaps TRBD1 (6 bases). The V gene lost 3 bases and the J gene lost 0 bases, with 14 bases spanning the gap. This CDR3 comprises 16 residues. The germline V gene has CDR1 KGHSH and CDR2 LQKENI. Here the CDR3 DNA reads TGTGCCAGCTCACCCAGACAGGCGTTAATGAACACTGAAGCTTTCTTT. This encodes CASSPRQALMNTEAFF. Variable domain in full (rest from reference TRBV18 and TRBJ1-1): NAGVMQNPRHLVRRRGQEARLRCSPMKGHSHVYWYRQLPEEGLKFMVYLQKENIIDESGMPKERFSAEFPKEGPSILRIQQVVRGDSAAYFCASSPRQALMNTEAFFGQGTRLTVV.

The chain carries TRBV24-1 and TRBJ2-3; 11 positions agree with TRBD2. This CDR3 comprises 15 residues. With 6 bases clipped from V and 7 bases from J, the junction kept 8 bases outside the gene matches. Germline V gene sequence: CDR1 KGHDR, CDR2 SFDVKD. CDR3 sequence reads: CATSRSGGDQYTQYF. As DNA, the CDR3 is TGTGCCACCAGTCGTAGCGGGGGGGATCAGTATACGCAGTATTTT.

In DNA, the CDR3 is TGTGCCAGTAGGGGGACTAGCGGGCGGGCCGGGGAGCTGTTTTTT. It is translated as CASRGTSGRAGELFF. The genes are TRBV19 and TRBJ2-2, with TRBD2 identical over 12 bases. V shed 6 bases, J shed 6 bases, and the junction held 5 bases outside the gene matches. Germline V gives CDR1 LNHDA, CDR2 SQIVND (reference sequence). CDR3 length: 15 amino acids.

Only a few counts were recorded for this clone. The rearrangement joins TRBV10-1 to TRBJ1-1; the D is unclear. The V end lost 2 bases, the J end lost 10 bases, and 11 bases lay between the germline ends. CDR1 is WNHNN, CDR2 SYGVQD, per germline (reference sequence). CDR3 length: 12 amino acids. The CDR3 DNA sequence: TGCGCCAGCAGTGAGGGCCGAAGAGGAGCTTTCTTT. This encodes CASSEGRRGAFF.

The chain joins TRBV18 to TRBJ2-7, with 9 nucleotides matching TRBD1. The germline gives CDR1 KGHSH, CDR2 LQKENI. Trimming removed 3 bases from V and 0 bases from J; junction bases left unmatched: 9. This CDR3 region has 17 residues. CDR3 residues: CASSPPMGQGYSYEQYF. CDR3 coding DNA: TGTGCCAGCTCACCGCCAATGGGACAGGGTTACTCCTACGAGCAGTACTTC.

This clone is judged medium-sized. As DNA, the CDR3 is TGTGCCAGCAGCCCGTCGGGACAGGGGTCTGGAAACACCATATATTTT. Translating gives CASSPSGQGSGNTIYF. The chain uses TRBV5-4 and TRBJ1-3; 10 bases line up with TRBD1. This CDR3 contains 16 residues. Germline V lookup: CDR1 SGHNT, CDR2 YYREEE (reference sequence). Trimming took 4 bases from V and 1 from J; bases not matched to a gene: 5.

The chain joins TRBV5-1 to TRBJ2-3; 7 bases are a match to TRBD2. Trimming at V came to 4 bases and at J to 4 bases, leaving 15 bases not matched to a gene. Germline V gene sequence: CDR1 SGHRS, CDR2 YFSETQ. This CDR3 region has 17 residues. CDR3 nucleotides: TGCGCCAGCAGCGGCGGGAGAGTTTTGTTAGCGGCAGATACGCAGTATTTT. It specifies CASSGGRVLLAADTQYF.

The V call is TRBV18, the J call TRBJ1-1, with a tentative D call TRBD1 (6 bases). The CDR3 sequence is 14 residues long. Germline CDR1 reads KGHSH; CDR2 reads LQKENI. V dropped 3 bases and J dropped 1 base, with 9 bases sitting between them. In nucleotides, the CDR3 is TGTGCCAGCTCACCTTTGACAGGGAACACTGAAGCTTTCTTT. This sequence encodes CASSPLTGNTEAFF.

This chain connects TRBV6-5 to TRBJ2-7; TRBD2 agrees at 11 bases. Germline values: CDR1 MNHEY, CDR2 SVGAGI. The junction had 8 bases not matched to a gene; V was cut back by 8 bases and J by 5 bases. CDR3 length equals 14 residues. The CDR3 region has the DNA TGTGCCAGCGGAGGTAGCGGGAGGGCCCACGAGCAGTACTTC. It translates to CASGGSGRAHEQYF.

V and J are TRBV27 and TRBJ2-1; tentatively, D is TRBD2 (5 bases). CDR1 and CDR2 (germline): MNHEY, SMNVEV (reference sequence). The CDR3 totals 17 residues. Trimming pared 0 bases from V and 0 bases from J, leaving 12 bases between. CDR3 protein: CASSLSQRVFSYNEQFF. The CDR3 coding sequence is TGTGCCAGCAGTTTATCCCAGAGGGTCTTCTCCTACAATGAGCAGTTCTTC.

The V gene is TRBV27, the J gene TRBJ2-3, with a possible D match to TRBD2 (6 bases). This CDR3 region has 16 residues. V lost 5 bases to trimming and J lost 5 bases, with 20 bases between them. Germline-derived CDR1 and CDR2 are MNHEY and SMNVEV (reference sequence). The CDR3 region is CASSPGNREHKDTQYF. The CDR3, as DNA: TGTGCCAGCAGTCCGGGGAATCGGGAGCACAAAGATACGCAGTATTTT.

The chain employs TRBV5-5 and TRBJ2-1, with D uncertain. This CDR3 spans 12 amino acids. V shed 2 bases and J shed 6 bases, with 6 bases lying between them. The V gene's germline CDR1 is SGHKS and CDR2 YYEKEE (reference sequence). CDR3 residues: CASSFDTNEQFF. The CDR3 DNA follows: TGTGCCAGCAGCTTTGACACCAATGAGCAGTTCTTC.

The chain uses TRBV10-3 and TRBJ1-6; TRBD1 matches at 9 bases. The germline V gene encodes CDR1 ENHRY and CDR2 SYGVKD. The V gene end was trimmed by 4 bases and the J gene end by 8 bases; junction bases not matched to a gene: 0. The CDR3 loop spans 13 amino acids. The CDR3 sequence is CAISGQGDSPLHF. CDR3 DNA: TGTGCCATCAGTGGACAGGGGGATTCACCCCTCCACTTT.

The chain employs TRBV3-1 (or the pseudogene TRBV3-2) and TRBJ1-3, with D tentatively TRBD1 (6 bases). V was cut by 4 bases and J by 3 bases, with 10 bases left in between. This CDR3 has 14 amino acids. Looked up from germline, CDR1 is LGHDT and CDR2 is YNNKEL (reference sequence). CDR3 amino acids: CASSLQGFGNTIYF. The CDR3 coding sequence is TGTGCCAGCAGCCTACAGGGATTTGGAAACACCATATATTTT.

The rearrangement uses TRBV19 and TRBJ2-7; 10 positions match TRBD1. Germline assignment: CDR1 LNHDA and CDR2 SQIVND (reference sequence). V was clipped by 3 bases and J by 7 bases; unmatched bases: 6. This CDR3 spans 14 amino acids. CDR3 coding DNA: TGTGCCAGTAGTATGGGACAGGGGACGGGAGAGCAGTACTTC. Protein product: CASSMGQGTGEQYF.

The chain recombines TRBV7-8 with TRBJ1-1; D uncertain. CDR3 length equals 15 residues. Germline V CDR1 and CDR2: SGHVS, FQNEAQ. The germline V and J ends were trimmed by 5 bases and 2 bases, with 15 bases remaining between them. CDR3 in amino acids: CASSPRSGFNTEAFF. CDR3 in DNA: TGTGCCAGCAGCCCCCGTTCGGGGTTCAACACTGAAGCTTTCTTT.

This clone was seen more than once but under ten times. V is TRBV5-5 and J is TRBJ1-6, with 9 bases identical to TRBD1. The CDR3 totals 15 residues. J was trimmed by 9 bases and V by 5 bases; bases with no gene match: 9. Germline-derived CDR1 and CDR2 are SGHKS and YYEKEE (reference sequence). CDR3 in amino acids: CASRVSGQGFSPLHF. The CDR3 DNA sequence: TGTGCCAGCAGGGTTAGCGGACAGGGGTTTTCACCCCTCCACTTT.

The chain recombines TRBV27 with TRBJ1-3; no clear D. Trimming cost V 5 bases and J 0 bases, with 11 bases left between them. Germline CDR1 and CDR2: MNHEY and SMNVEV (reference sequence). This CDR3 spans 15 amino acids. Here the CDR3 DNA reads TGTGCCAGCAGTCCGGTAGAGAGCTCTGGAAACACCATATATTTT. It translates to CASSPVESSGNTIYF.

The chain is built from TRBV20-1 and TRBJ1-1; 7 bases map to TRBD1. V trimming: 3 bases; J trimming: 3 bases; junction bases outside the gene matches: 4. The V gene's germline CDR1 is DFQATT and CDR2 SNEGSKA (reference sequence). The CDR3 is 13 residues long. In DNA form, the CDR3 reads TGCAGTGCTAGTAAGGGGGCTGACACTGAAGCTTTCTTT. This sequence encodes CSASKGADTEAFF.

V usage is TRBV30 and J usage is TRBJ2-1, with 12 bases identical to TRBD2. The trim removed 2 bases at V and 16 bases at J, leaving 9 bases unmatched. The CDR3 length is 13 residues. Germline CDR1 and CDR2: GTSNPN and SVGIG (reference sequence). In nucleotides, the CDR3 is TGTGCCTGGAGTTTTTGGTCTAGCGGGAGGGCCTTCTTC. Translating gives CAWSFWSSGRAFF.

This clone has just a few counts. The chain employs TRBV7-9 and TRBJ2-7; a possible D gene is TRBD1 (6 bases). V shed 2 bases and J shed 3 bases, with 8 bases lying between them. Germline-derived CDR1 and CDR2 are SEHNR and FQNEAQ (reference sequence). The CDR3 runs to 13 residues. The CDR3 coding sequence is TGTGCCAGCAGCTTAACCAGGGGCTACGAGCAGTACTTC. As protein: CASSLTRGYEQYF.

The count of this clone is one. V gene TRBV7-9 combines with J gene TRBJ1-4, with 8 bases lining up with TRBD1. Germline V gene data show CDR1 as SEHNR and CDR2 as FQNEAQ (reference sequence). Trimming cost V 7 bases and J 6 bases; bases outside gene matches: 13. The CDR3 is 16 residues long. The CDR3, as DNA: TGTGCCAGCAACATGGGACAGGCCTCCCAGGATGAAAAACTGTTTTTT. Amino acids: CASNMGQASQDEKLFF.

The rearrangement links TRBV19 to TRBJ1-5; a possible D gene is TRBD1 (5 bases). The V gene's germline CDR1 is LNHDA and CDR2 SQIVND (reference sequence). The CDR3 loop spans 10 amino acids. Trimming shortened V by 10 bases and J by 11 bases, and 12 bases separated the two germline ends. The CDR3 reads CATSGLAQHF. DNA for the CDR3: TGTGCCACCTCAGGGTTGGCCCAGCATTTT. The full variable domain, with the rest looked up from reference TRBV19 and TRBJ1-5, is DGGITQSPKYLFRKEGQNVTLSCEQNLNHDAMYWYRQDPGQGLRLIYYSQIVNDFQKGDIAEGYSVSREKKESFPLTVTSAQKNPTAFYLCATSGLAQHFGDGTRLSIL.